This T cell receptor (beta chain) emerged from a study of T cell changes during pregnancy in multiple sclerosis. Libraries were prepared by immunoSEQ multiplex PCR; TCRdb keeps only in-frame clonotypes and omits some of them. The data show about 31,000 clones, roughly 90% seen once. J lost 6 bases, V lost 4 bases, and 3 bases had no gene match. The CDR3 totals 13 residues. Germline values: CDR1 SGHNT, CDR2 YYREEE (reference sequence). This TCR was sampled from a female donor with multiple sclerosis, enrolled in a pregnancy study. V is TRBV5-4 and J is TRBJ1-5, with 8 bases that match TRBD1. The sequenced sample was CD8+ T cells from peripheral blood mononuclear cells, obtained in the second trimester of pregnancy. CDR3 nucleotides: TGTGCCAGCAGCCAGGGGGCGGGTCAGCCCCAGCATTTT. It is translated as CASSQGAGQPQHF.